One and the same sample provided the 26 T cell receptor beta chains below, sequenced in a study of PD-L1 blockade in urothelial cancer. TCRdb's copy holds only in-frame clones and misses some; the assay was immunoSEQ multiplex PCR. The table records about 95,000 clones, about nine tenths of them present only once. Time point described: pretreatment peripheral blood. The specimen was PBMCs, collected around atezolizumab (anti-PD-L1) treatment. All receptors come from a man between 60 and 75 years old with urothelial cancer.

The V and J genes are TRBV4-1 and TRBJ1-1; D may be TRBD1 (5 bases). CDR3 length: 14 residues. Trimming pared 1 base from V and 4 bases from J, leaving 10 bases between. Germline V gives CDR1 MGHRA, CDR2 YSYEKL. The CDR3 region has the DNA TGCGCCAGCAGCCAAGGTCCGGGGGGCACTGAAGCTTTCTTT. It translates to CASSQGPGGTEAFF.

This sequence joins TRBV6-5 and TRBJ1-1; 9 bases match TRBD1. The CDR3 sequence is 15 residues long. J gave up 1 base and V 2 bases, and 2 bases lay outside the gene matches. In germline, CDR1 is MNHEY, CDR2 SVGAGI. The CDR3 reads CASSYGDRANTEAFF. CDR3 nucleotides: TGTGCCAGCAGTTACGGGGACAGGGCGAACACTGAAGCTTTCTTT.

The chain combines TRBV29-1 with TRBJ1-4; possible D gene TRBD1, 5 bases. The CDR3 totals 13 residues. V gave up 4 bases and J gave up 3 bases, with 9 bases separating them. Germline-derived CDR1 and CDR2 are SQVTM and ANQGSEA. The CDR3 sequence is CSVGGEANEKLFF. CDR3 bases: TGCAGCGTTGGAGGGGAGGCTAATGAAAAACTGTTTTTT.

The chain uses TRBV6-5 and TRBJ1-5, with 8 nucleotides matching TRBD1. Germline CDR1 MNHEY, CDR2 SVGAGI. The CDR3 consists of 14 residues. V was clipped by 7 bases and J by 5 bases; unmatched bases: 7. CDR3 loop: CASMRGTGDQPQHF. The CDR3 DNA reads as TGTGCCAGCATGAGGGGGACAGGCGATCAGCCCCAGCATTTT.

The V call is TRBV7-3, the J call TRBJ1-3, with 7 nucleotides matching TRBD1. V was pared by 0 bases and J by 4 bases, with 0 bases of the junction left unmatched. Germline values: CDR1 SGHTA, CDR2 FQGTGA. The CDR3 is 14 residues long. In DNA, the CDR3 is TGTGCCAGCAGCTTAACGGGACAGGGAAACACCATATATTTT. This translates into CASSLTGQGNTIYF.

The rearrangement joins TRBV7-2 to TRBJ2-1; TRBD2 agrees at 8 bases. With 1 base clipped from V and 4 bases from J, the junction kept 9 bases outside the gene matches. Germline CDR1 reads SGHTA; CDR2 reads FQGNSA. This CDR3 has 17 residues. CDR3 coding DNA: TGTGCCAGCAGCTTAGGCCGAAGCGGGGGAACATACAATGAGCAGTTCTTC. This codes for CASSLGRSGGTYNEQFF.

V is TRBV6-1 and J is TRBJ2-3; 7 bases align to TRBD2. In germline, CDR1 is MNHNS, CDR2 SASEGT. With 7 bases clipped from V and 2 bases from J, the junction kept 6 bases outside the gene matches. The length of the CDR3 is 14 residues. Written as DNA, the CDR3 is TGTGCCAGCAAGACTAGCTGGGTCACAGATACGCAGTATTTT. Protein sequence: CASKTSWVTDTQYF.

The chain recombines TRBV9 with TRBJ2-7; D is perhaps TRBD2 (6 bases). Trimming shortened V by 0 bases and J by 6 bases, and 16 bases separated the two germline ends. Germline values: CDR1 SGDLS, CDR2 YYNGEE. The CDR3 has 15 amino acids. CDR3 loop: CASSVGVAETGEQYF. CDR3 coding DNA: TGTGCCAGCAGCGTAGGAGTAGCGGAAACGGGCGAGCAGTACTTC.

CDR3 DNA: TGCGCCAGCAGTGAGGGTGGGACATCGTTAGGAGAGCAGTACTTC. Translation: CASSEGGTSLGEQYF. The chain recombines TRBV10-1 with TRBJ2-7; TRBD1 is a possible D gene (6 bases). The CDR3 spans 15 residues. V gave up 2 bases and J gave up 7 bases, with 18 bases separating them. Germline CDR1 is WNHNN and CDR2 is SYGVQD (reference sequence).

The chain joins TRBV5-5 to TRBJ1-1, with a possible D match to TRBD1 (5 bases). The V and J ends lost 2 bases and 2 bases respectively, with 7 bases between them. CDR3 length: 13 residues. Germline V gives CDR1 SGHKS, CDR2 YYEKEE (reference sequence). The CDR3 DNA reads as TGTGCCAGCAGCTTCACAGGTAACACTGAAGCTTTCTTT. Amino acids: CASSFTGNTEAFF. The whole variable domain, filled in from reference TRBV5-5 and TRBJ1-1, reads DAGVTQSPTHLIKTRGQQVTLRCSPISGHKSVSWYQQVLGQGPQFIFQYYEKEERGRGNFPDRFSARQFPNYSSELNVNALLLGDSALYLCASSFTGNTEAFFGQGTRLTVV.

The chain uses TRBV5-1 and TRBJ2-3, with a weak D call TRBD2 (5 bases). Germline assignment: CDR1 SGHRS and CDR2 YFSETQ. The CDR3 has 14 residues. V was shortened by 0 bases and J by 4 bases, with 9 bases between the two germline ends. The CDR3 DNA is TGCGCCAGCAGCTTGGCCGCGGGTCCAGATACGCAGTATTTT. Translation gives CASSLAAGPDTQYF.

V is TRBV7-2 and J is TRBJ1-1; D may be TRBD1 (6 bases). Trimming removed 5 bases at V and 3 bases at J, with 13 bases between. The CDR3 sequence is 14 residues long. Germline V gene data show CDR1 as SGHTA and CDR2 as FQGNSA. DNA of the CDR3: TGTGCCAGCAGCGTTTACAGGGATGACACTGAAGCTTTCTTT. This gives the protein CASSVYRDDTEAFF.

CDR3 in amino acids: CASSYRTQNTEAFF. The CDR3 DNA is TGTGCCAGCAGTTACCGGACACAGAACACTGAAGCTTTCTTT. The chain joins TRBV6-5 to TRBJ1-1, with D maybe TRBD1 (5 bases). This CDR3 has 14 amino acids. The V gene lost 2 bases and the J gene lost 1 base, with 8 bases spanning the gap. The germline V gene has CDR1 MNHEY and CDR2 SVGAGI.

This clone was recorded a few times. V gene TRBV7-2 combines with J gene TRBJ1-2, with D unresolved. CDR1 and CDR2 (germline): SGHTA, FQGNSA. The ends were cut back, 8 bases at V and 4 bases at J, with 23 bases in the middle. CDR3 length equals 16 residues. CDR3 coding DNA: TGTGCCAGCGGTCCTGACGGAGCCTTAGGTGGCTATGGCTACACCTTC. Its translation: CASGPDGALGGYGYTF.

The chain employs TRBV30 and TRBJ1-4, with D possibly TRBD1 on 6 matching bases. In germline, CDR1 is GTSNPN, CDR2 SVGIG (reference sequence). The CDR3 spans 14 residues. The V end lost 1 base, the J end lost 3 bases, and 9 bases lay between the germline ends. The chain's CDR3 is CAWSGGGANEKLFF. As DNA, the CDR3 is TGTGCCTGGAGTGGAGGGGGGGCTAATGAAAAACTGTTTTTT.

Only a few counts were recorded for this clone. V usage is TRBV7-3 and J usage is TRBJ1-1; 10 bases line up with TRBD1. Germline CDR1 is SGHTA and CDR2 is FQGTGA. The CDR3 is made up of 14 amino acids. Trimming took 4 bases from V and 5 from J; bases not matched to a gene: 4. CDR3 region: CASSSGTGETEAFF. In DNA form, the CDR3 reads TGTGCCAGCAGCTCGGGGACAGGGGAGACTGAAGCTTTCTTT.

The CDR3 sequence: CASSWGDRHYEQYF. CDR3 DNA sequence: TGTGCCAGTAGTTGGGGGGACAGGCACTACGAGCAGTACTTC. This chain connects TRBV19 to TRBJ2-7; 8 bases are shared with TRBD1. With V trimmed by 5 bases and J by 3 bases, 6 bases remained unmatched. The germline CDR1 and CDR2 sequences are LNHDA and SQIVND (reference sequence). The CDR3 consists of 14 residues.

V gene TRBV11-3 combines with J gene TRBJ1-6, with D hard to call. Trimming shortened V by 7 bases and J by 7 bases, and 17 bases separated the two germline ends. Germline loops: CDR1 SGHNT, CDR2 YENEEA. This CDR3 spans 15 amino acids. This chain's CDR3 is CASKASPHSNSPLHF. The CDR3 bases are TGTGCCAGCAAAGCCTCGCCCCACAGCAATTCACCCCTCCACTTT.

This chain connects TRBV5-1 to TRBJ2-3, with D perhaps TRBD2 (6 bases). The CDR3 is 15 amino acids. Germline values: CDR1 SGHRS, CDR2 YFSETQ. V was clipped by 9 bases and J by 1 base, with 18 bases between them. In DNA form, the CDR3 reads TGCGCCACCACCATGGGGTGGGGGGGCACAGATACGCAGTATTTT. As protein: CATTMGWGGTDTQYF.

This chain joins TRBV6-5 and TRBJ2-7; the match to TRBD1 covers 8 bases. CDR3 size: 13 residues. The ends lost 11 bases at V and 3 bases at J; junction bases unmatched: 9. Germline lookup yields CDR1 MNHEY and CDR2 SVGAGI. In nucleotides, the CDR3 is TGTGCCCTCGGCGCAGGGGGCTACTACGAGCAGTACTTC. Translated: CALGAGGYYEQYF.

V is TRBV6-5 and J is TRBJ1-1; 9 bases are a match to TRBD1. Germline lookup yields CDR1 MNHEY and CDR2 SVGAGI. The trim removed 6 bases at V and 7 bases at J, leaving 6 bases unmatched. The CDR3 runs 13 residues. The CDR3 DNA sequence: TGTGCCAGCAGATTAACAGGGGGCATTGAAGCTTTCTTT. Protein product: CASRLTGGIEAFF.

This clone was recorded once. The chain links TRBV29-1 to TRBJ2-3; a weak D match, TRBD2 (5 bases). The CDR3 has 11 residues. The germline CDR1 and CDR2 sequences are SQVTM and ANQGSEA. Trimming removed 7 bases from V and 9 bases from J, with 14 bases in between. The CDR3 DNA follows: TGCAGCGGGGAGAAAAGGGAGACGCAGTATTTT. Its protein product is CSGEKRETQYF.

The V gene is TRBV5-1, the J gene TRBJ2-7; D is perhaps TRBD1 (6 bases). V lost 2 bases and J 7 bases, leaving 7 bases between the germline ends. The CDR3 is 11 residues long. From germline, CDR1 is SGHRS and CDR2 YFSETQ. CDR3 sequence reads: CASSFQGEQYF. DNA for the CDR3: TGCGCCAGCAGCTTCCAGGGGGAGCAGTACTTC.

The chain recombines TRBV6-1 with TRBJ1-1, with D uncertain. V shed 6 bases and J shed 2 bases, with 7 bases lying between them. The CDR3 spans 12 residues. The germline gives CDR1 MNHNS, CDR2 SASEGT. In nucleotides, the CDR3 is TGTGCCAGCAGATCGGTTAACACTGAAGCTTTCTTT. Translation gives CASRSVNTEAFF.

With regard to this clone: The same CDR3 arises from other DNA sequences in this sample as well. The chain combines TRBV5-1 with TRBJ2-1; D unclear. Trimming shortened V by 0 bases and J by 1 base, and 8 bases separated the two germline ends. This CDR3 has 15 amino acids. Germline assignment: CDR1 SGHRS and CDR2 YFSETQ. The DNA for the CDR3 is TGCGCCAGCAGCTTGGTGGCCGATTCCTACAATGAGCAGTTCTTC. It is translated as CASSLVADSYNEQFF.

The rearrangement joins TRBV13 to TRBJ1-1; tentative D call: TRBD1 (5 bases). The CDR3 spans 12 residues. Germline V gene lookup returns CDR1 PRHDT and CDR2 FYEKMQ (reference sequence). Trimming stripped 5 bases from V and 9 bases from J, with 13 bases between. The CDR3: CASSLTGGKAFF. The CDR3 DNA is TGTGCCAGCAGCCTCACAGGAGGGAAAGCTTTCTTT. Full variable domain (outside the CDR3, taken from reference TRBV13 and TRBJ1-1): AAGVIQSPRHLIKEKRETATLKCYPIPRHDTVYWYQQGPGQDPQFLISFYEKMQSDKGSIPDRFSAQQFSDYHSELNMSSLELGDSALYFCASSLTGGKAFFGQGTRLTVV.